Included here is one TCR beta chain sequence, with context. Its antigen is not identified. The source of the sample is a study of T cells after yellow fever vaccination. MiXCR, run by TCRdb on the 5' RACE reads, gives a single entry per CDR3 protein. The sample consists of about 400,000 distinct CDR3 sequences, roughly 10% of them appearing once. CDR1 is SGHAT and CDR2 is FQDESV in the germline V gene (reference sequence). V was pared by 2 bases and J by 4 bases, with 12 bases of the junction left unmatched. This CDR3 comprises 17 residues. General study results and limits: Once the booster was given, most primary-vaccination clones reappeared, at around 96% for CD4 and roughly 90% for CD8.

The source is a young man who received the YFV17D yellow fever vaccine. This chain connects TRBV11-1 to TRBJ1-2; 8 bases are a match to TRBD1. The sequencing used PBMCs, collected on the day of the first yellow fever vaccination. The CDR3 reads CASSLTPAGGAVYGYTF. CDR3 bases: TGTGCCAGCAGCTTAACCCCGGCAGGGGGCGCCGTCTATGGCTACACCTTC.